One and the same sample provided the 5 T cell receptor beta chains below, sequenced in a study of OX40 agonist ivuxolimab in advanced cancers. The method was immunoSEQ multiplex PCR; TCRdb's version includes in-frame clones alone and lacks a portion of them. The table lists more than 30,000 clones, approximately 87% of them singletons. The sequences come from CD4+ or CD8+ T cells sorted from blood, collected in a trial of the OX40 agonist ivuxolimab. Receptor source: an adult with an advanced solid tumor such as melanoma, head and neck, liver or kidney cancer.

This chain connects TRBV18 to TRBJ1-1; D not resolved. Between the trimmed V and J ends, which lost 2 bases and 5 bases, there was a span of 12 bases. CDR3 size: 14 residues. Per the germline V gene, CDR1 is KGHSH and CDR2 is LQKENI. CDR3 nucleotide sequence: TGTGCCAGCTCACCAGGTGGAAGGAGGACTGAAGCTTTCTTT. Protein: CASSPGGRRTEAFF.

The chain combines TRBV19 with TRBJ2-4, with D possibly matching TRBD1 (5 bases). Germline CDR1 LNHDA, CDR2 SQIVND (reference sequence). V was clipped by 3 bases and J by 5 bases, with 11 bases between them. This CDR3 has 14 amino acids. Here the CDR3 DNA reads TGTGCCAGTAGTATCACAGGCCTCGAAAACATTCAGTACTTC. Its protein is CASSITGLENIQYF.

This chain connects TRBV27 to TRBJ2-7; TRBD1 agrees at 9 bases. From germline, CDR1 is MNHEY and CDR2 SMNVEV (reference sequence). The CDR3 runs to 15 residues. The trim removed 5 bases at V and 0 bases at J, leaving 5 bases unmatched. CDR3 coding DNA: TGTGCCAGCAGTGGGACAGGGAGGGCCTCCTACGAGCAGTACTTC. Amino acid sequence: CASSGTGRASYEQYF.

The chain couples TRBV9 to TRBJ2-2; 7 bases align to TRBD2. V lost 0 bases to trimming and J lost 7 bases; unmatched junction nucleotides: 3. CDR1 is SGDLS and CDR2 is YYNGEE in the germline V gene. The CDR3 is 14 residues long. In nucleotides, the CDR3 is TGTGCCAGCAGCGTAGGGAGCGGGATCGGGGAGCTGTTTTTT. Its protein is CASSVGSGIGELFF.

The rearrangement links TRBV5-6 to TRBJ1-1; no reliable D call. Trimming removed 0 bases at V and 4 bases at J, with 1 base between. Looked up from germline, CDR1 is SGHDT and CDR2 is YYEEEE. CDR3 size: 11 residues. The CDR3 sequence: CASSLGTEAFF. Written as DNA, the CDR3 is TGTGCCAGCAGCTTGGGCACTGAAGCTTTCTTT.